A single sample gave rise to the 18 T cell receptor beta chains below, sequenced in a study of early T cells in non-severe SARS-CoV-2 infection. A single record per CDR3 protein comes from TCRdb applying MiXCR to the 5' RACE reads. The repertoire holds 55,000 to 85,000 distinct CDR3 sequences, with 9% to 10% as singletons. The sequencing used whole blood, collected at baseline. The receptors were sampled from an adult who was a healthcare worker with PCR-confirmed SARS-CoV-2 infection or an uninfected control (not recorded which).

In its sample, this clonotype was seen many times. The chain has TRBV20-1 and TRBJ1-2; a possible D gene is TRBD1 (5 bases). This CDR3 comprises 12 residues. The ends were cut back, 7 bases at V and 4 bases at J, with 13 bases in the middle. Germline assignment: CDR1 DFQATT and CDR2 SNEGSKA (reference sequence). The CDR3 loop reads CSGEGDGYGYTF. The CDR3 bases are TGCAGTGGAGAAGGGGATGGCTATGGCTACACCTTC.

The chain employs TRBV27 and TRBJ2-1, with TRBD2 identical over 11 bases. V was pared by 5 bases and J by 4 bases, with 7 bases of the junction left unmatched. CDR3 size: 16 residues. Germline V gene sequence: CDR1 MNHEY, CDR2 SMNVEV (reference sequence). The CDR3, as DNA: TGTGCCAGCAGTCTAGTACTAGCGGGGGTATACAATGAGCAGTTCTTC. It yields the protein CASSLVLAGVYNEQFF.

This clonotype was detected ten times or more. This CDR3 is CASSTRLATPHTQYF. In DNA, the CDR3 is TGTGCCAGCAGCACCCGACTAGCTACTCCTCATACGCAGTATTTT. This sequence joins TRBV11-2 and TRBJ2-3; 7 bases align to TRBD2. V shed 5 bases and J 7 bases; nucleotides not matched to a gene: 12. CDR1 SGHAT and CDR2 FQNNGV come from the germline V gene. The CDR3 length is 15 residues.

This chain uses TRBV27 with TRBJ2-7; TRBD1 agrees at 11 bases. Germline lookup yields CDR1 MNHEY and CDR2 SMNVEV (reference sequence). This CDR3 has 14 amino acids. The V and J ends lost 3 bases and 5 bases, in that order; junction bases with no gene match: 3. This CDR3 reads CASSFRTGGHEQYF. CDR3 in DNA: TGTGCCAGCAGTTTTAGGACAGGGGGCCACGAGCAGTACTTC.

The sample holds a few counts of this clonotype. The rearrangement links TRBV7-2 to TRBJ2-5; D is uncertain. The V and J ends lost 1 base and 1 base respectively, with 4 bases between them. Germline CDR1 reads SGHTA; CDR2 reads FQGNSA. This CDR3 comprises 13 residues. The CDR3: CASSLEGQETQYF. Written as DNA, the CDR3 is TGTGCCAGCAGCTTAGAGGGCCAAGAGACCCAGTACTTC.

The chain uses TRBV6-2 or TRBV6-3 and TRBJ1-5, with D perhaps TRBD1 (5 bases). This CDR3 is 15 amino acids long. Trimming removed 4 bases at V and 0 bases at J, with 10 bases between. Germline CDR1 and CDR2: MNHEY and SVGEGT. CDR3 in DNA: TGTGCCAGCAGTTTCACAGGACATAGCAATCAGCCCCAGCATTTT. This encodes CASSFTGHSNQPQHF.

This clonotype was seen many times. V is TRBV7-2 and J is TRBJ2-5; D is perhaps TRBD1 (6 bases). V was shortened by 2 bases and J by 5 bases, with 18 bases between the two germline ends. Looked up from germline, CDR1 is SGHTA and CDR2 is FQGNSA. The CDR3 has 16 amino acids. CDR3 DNA sequence: TGTGCCAGCAGCTTACCCCGGGACACTCAGGGGGAGACCCAGTACTTC. It translates to CASSLPRDTQGETQYF.

V is TRBV28 and J is TRBJ2-4; a weak D match, TRBD2 (6 bases). The CDR3 contains 16 residues. With 5 bases removed from V and 3 bases from J, the gap between germline ends came to 17 bases. Germline V CDR1 and CDR2: MDHEN, SYDVKM. The CDR3 region has the DNA TGTGCCAGCAGTCCTAGACTAGGTGGGGTCAAAAACATTCAGTACTTC. This translates into CASSPRLGGVKNIQYF.

This clonotype was counted many times. This chain links TRBV7-9 with TRBJ2-7; D is unresolved. The CDR3 length is 13 residues. Looked up from germline, CDR1 is SEHNR and CDR2 is FQNEAQ (reference sequence). The V end was cut by 1 base, the J end by 2 bases, with 6 bases between. The CDR3 bases are TGTGCCAGCAGCTTAGAAAACACCTACGAGCAGTACTTC. Protein product: CASSLENTYEQYF.

This chain joins TRBV7-9 and TRBJ1-2; no definite D call. This CDR3 is 13 amino acids long. Germline V gene data show CDR1 as SEHNR and CDR2 as FQNEAQ (reference sequence). The V gene lost 0 bases and the J gene lost 4 bases, with 6 bases spanning the gap. The CDR3 DNA reads TGTGCCAGCAGCTTAGCTGGGCCCTATGGCTACACCTTC. It translates to CASSLAGPYGYTF. Complete variable domain (other parts from reference TRBV7-9 and TRBJ1-2): DTGVSQNPRHKITKRGQNVTFRCDPISEHNRLYWYRQTLGQGPEFLTYFQNEAQLEKSRLLSDRFSAERPKGSFSTLEIQRTEQGDSAMYLCASSLAGPYGYTFGSGTRLTVV.

This clonotype was detected ten times or more. This chain joins TRBV6-6 and TRBJ1-5; D gene ambiguous. The V end lost 2 bases, the J end lost 7 bases, and 15 bases lay between the germline ends. This CDR3 region has 15 residues. The germline V gene encodes CDR1 MNHNY and CDR2 SVGAGI (reference sequence). In DNA form, the CDR3 reads TGTGCCAGCAGTTACCCAGGACGGAGTGTCCAGCCCCAGCATTTT. The encoded protein is CASSYPGRSVQPQHF.

This clonotype was observed many times. The CDR3: CASTDRYEQYF. CDR3 coding DNA: TGTGCCAGCACCGACAGATACGAGCAGTACTTC. The J gene is TRBJ2-7, the V gene TRBV6-2 or TRBV6-3; perhaps TRBD1 as D (5 bases). CDR3 length: 11 amino acids. Trimming removed 7 bases at V and 4 bases at J, with 8 bases between. Germline V lookup: CDR1 MNHEY, CDR2 SVGEGT.

There are many counts of this clonotype. The genes are TRBV5-1 and TRBJ1-1; 8 nucleotides match TRBD1. CDR3 length equals 15 residues. Germline V gene lookup returns CDR1 SGHRS and CDR2 YFSETQ. With V trimmed by 2 bases and J by 4 bases, 7 bases remained unmatched. CDR3 region: CASSFVLDRATEAFF. The CDR3 DNA sequence: TGCGCCAGCAGCTTTGTCCTGGACAGGGCCACTGAAGCTTTCTTT.

This clonotype has just a few counts. The chain couples TRBV7-2 to TRBJ1-2; tentatively, D is TRBD1 (6 bases). In germline, CDR1 is SGHTA, CDR2 FQGNSA. CDR3 length: 14 residues. V lost 5 bases and J lost 8, with 18 bases in between. The CDR3 here is CASSPAGGAEGYTF. In DNA, the CDR3 is TGTGCCAGCAGCCCCGCCGGGGGGGCGGAGGGCTACACCTTC.

V gene TRBV20-1 combines with J gene TRBJ2-1; no clear D. The CDR3 runs to 12 residues. Per the germline V gene, CDR1 is DFQATT and CDR2 is SNEGSKA (reference sequence). Trimming removed 6 bases from V and 10 bases from J, with 16 bases in between. CDR3 nucleotides: TGCAGTGCCCGCATGTGGGTTGCCGAGCAGTTCTTC. Amino acids: CSARMWVAEQFF.

The table lists this clonotype with many counts. The V and J genes are TRBV28 and TRBJ1-6; D is ambiguous. The CDR3 length is 13 residues. V lost 6 bases and J 7 bases, leaving 10 bases between the germline ends. CDR1 and CDR2 from the germline V gene are MDHEN and SYDVKM. CDR3 coding DNA: TGTGCCAGCAGCATAACACGGAATTCACCCCTCCACTTT. Its protein is CASSITRNSPLHF.

This clonotype was recorded at least ten times. V is TRBV12-3 or TRBV12-4 and J is TRBJ2-1, with D possibly matching TRBD2 (6 bases). This CDR3 region has 18 residues. V lost 4 bases and J 5 bases, leaving 24 bases between the germline ends. The CDR3 DNA is TGTGCCAGCAGTTCCCCAGAGGAGGCGCGGGGATATAACAATGAGCAGTTCTTC. It encodes CASSSPEEARGYNNEQFF.

This clonotype was counted ten times or more. This chain uses TRBV3-1 with TRBJ1-1; D might be TRBD1 (5 bases). The CDR3 is 16 amino acids. V lost 1 base, J lost 0 bases, and 12 bases lay in between. Germline-derived CDR1 and CDR2 are LGHDT and YNNKEL (reference sequence). CDR3 loop: CASSQAKGRMNTEAFF. CDR3 DNA: TGTGCCAGCAGCCAAGCGAAGGGGCGGATGAACACTGAAGCTTTCTTT.